This T cell receptor (beta chain) came from a study of cytomegalovirus exposure and HLA in healthy donors. This clone was seen only a few times. The germline V gene encodes CDR1 MDHEN and CDR2 SYDVKM. The CDR3 spans 14 residues. V lost 4 bases, J lost 7 bases, and 14 bases lay in between. PCR involved 60 Vbeta and 13 Jbeta primers. Only in-frame clones appear in the TCRdb table, and some are missing; sequencing was by immunoSEQ multiplex PCR. Of 100,000 to 150,000 clones listed, 65% to 75% are singletons. The receptor comes from a woman between 45 and 60 years old in good health and CMV-seropositive. The sequencing input was PBMCs. V usage is TRBV28 and J usage is TRBJ2-4; tentatively, D is TRBD1 (6 bases). The CDR3 sequence is CASSSPGQGNIQYF. The CDR3 coding sequence is TGTGCCAGCAGTTCCCCAGGGCAGGGGAACATTCAGTACTTC.